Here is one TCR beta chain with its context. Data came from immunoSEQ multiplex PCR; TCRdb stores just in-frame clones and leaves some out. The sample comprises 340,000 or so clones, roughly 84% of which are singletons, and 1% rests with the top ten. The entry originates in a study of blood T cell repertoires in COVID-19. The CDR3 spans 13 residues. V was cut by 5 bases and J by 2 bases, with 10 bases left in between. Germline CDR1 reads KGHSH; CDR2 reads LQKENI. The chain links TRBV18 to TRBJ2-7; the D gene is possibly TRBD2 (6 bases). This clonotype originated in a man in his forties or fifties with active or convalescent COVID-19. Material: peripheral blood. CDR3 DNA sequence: TGTGCCAGCTCATGGGCGGGAACCTACGAGCAGTACTTC. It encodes CASSWAGTYEQYF.